Presented here are 29 T cell receptor beta chains from one specimen sequenced in a study of shared clonotypes between healthy human individuals. The assay was immunoSEQ multiplex PCR, and TCRdb's table has in-frame clones only and misses some. The top ten clones hold roughly 1.5% of a sample with about 980,000 clones, approximately 80% of them seen once. Source material: memory CD4+ T cells sorted from blood. The subset: CD45RA-negative fraction. All receptors derive from a young man in good health.

A note on this clone: The junction differs from germline at one of its ends, possibly a read error. The chain carries TRBV7-7 and TRBJ2-3; 13 bases are a match to TRBD2. Germline assignment: CDR1 SSHAT and CDR2 FNYEAQ (reference sequence). This CDR3 comprises 18 residues. The CDR3 region is CASRAGTSGVYSTDTQYF. For the CDR3, the DNA is TGTGCTAGCAGGGCCGGGACTAGCGGGGTATATAGCACAGATACGCAGTATTTT.

This chain uses TRBV2 with TRBJ2-7; no definite D call. This CDR3 spans 11 amino acids. V lost 6 bases and J 4 bases, leaving 7 bases between the germline ends. CDR1 and CDR2 from the germline V gene are SNHLY and FYNNEI. This CDR3 reads CASREQYEQYF. CDR3 nucleotide sequence: TGTGCCAGCAGGGAACAATACGAGCAGTACTTC. Filled out from reference TRBV2 and TRBJ2-7, the complete variable domain reads EPEVTQTPSHQVTQMGQEVILRCVPISNHLYFYWYRQILGQKVEFLVSFYNNEISEKSEIFDDQFSVERPDGSNFTLKIRSTKLEDSAMYFCASREQYEQYFGPGTRLTVT.

The V gene is TRBV27, the J gene TRBJ2-3; D might be TRBD1 (6 bases). Trimming removed 5 bases at V and 5 bases at J, with 23 bases between. Germline CDR1 MNHEY, CDR2 SMNVEV (reference sequence). This CDR3 is built from 17 residues. CDR3 protein: CASSPQSGTKRGDTQYF. DNA for the CDR3: TGTGCCAGCAGTCCCCAATCCGGGACAAAAAGGGGAGATACGCAGTATTTT.

V and J are TRBV6-6 and TRBJ2-3; 7 bases are a match to TRBD1. The CDR3 loop spans 15 amino acids. The J segment lost 4 bases and the V segment lost 4 bases, leaving 8 bases of the junction unmatched. Germline CDR1 MNHNY, CDR2 SVGAGI (reference sequence). CDR3 loop: CASSLTGAGADTQYF. The CDR3 DNA reads TGTGCCAGCAGTTTAACAGGGGCTGGGGCAGATACGCAGTATTTT.

This rearrangement joins TRBV7-2 to TRBJ2-3, with TRBD1 as a possible D gene (5 bases). The germline V gene encodes CDR1 SGHTA and CDR2 FQGNSA. This CDR3 contains 14 residues. Trimming removed 5 bases at V and 1 base at J, with 10 bases between. CDR3 region: CASSRLGGTDTQYF. In DNA, the CDR3 is TGTGCCAGCAGCCGGTTAGGGGGCACAGATACGCAGTATTTT.

The rearrangement links TRBV28 to TRBJ1-2; a weak D match, TRBD1 (5 bases). The CDR3 spans 12 residues. Trimming left V 5 bases short and J 8 bases short, with 12 bases between. Germline CDR1 is MDHEN and CDR2 is SYDVKM. The CDR3 protein is CASSVEGYGYTF. CDR3 nucleotide sequence: TGTGCCAGCAGTGTAGAGGGGTACGGCTACACCTTC.

As concerns this clone: Other DNA sequences within the sample encode an identical CDR3. The J gene is TRBJ2-3, the V gene TRBV11-2, with D possibly matching TRBD2 (6 bases). The CDR3 covers 12 residues. V lost 0 bases and J 10 bases, leaving 8 bases between the germline ends. The V gene's germline CDR1 is SGHAT and CDR2 FQNNGV. The DNA for the CDR3 is TGTGCCAGCAGCTTAGATCGCGGGGCGCAGTATTTT. It is translated as CASSLDRGAQYF.

This clone is a singleton in its sample. The junction and the germline gene differ at one end; a read error may be behind it. The same CDR3 can be traced to other DNA sequences in this sample. V is TRBV5-4 and J is TRBJ2-5; TRBD2 aligns across 8 bases. The CDR3 has 14 residues. CDR1 SGHNT and CDR2 YYREEE come from the germline V gene (reference sequence). This CDR3 reads CASSPGGNQETQYF. The CDR3 nucleotides are TGTGCCAGCAGCCCGGGGGGGAACCAAGAAACCCAGTACTTC.

The genes are TRBV28 and TRBJ2-7, with 7 bases matching TRBD2. The germline gives CDR1 MDHEN, CDR2 SYDVKM. The CDR3 sequence is 15 residues long. The V segment lost 3 bases and the J segment 3 bases; nucleotides outside the gene matches: 8. The CDR3 is CASSFRGEHRYEQYF. In DNA form, the CDR3 reads TGTGCCAGCAGTTTTCGGGGGGAGCACCGCTACGAGCAGTACTTC.

V gene TRBV19 combines with J gene TRBJ1-1, with a tentative D call TRBD1 (5 bases). The CDR3 sequence is 14 residues long. Germline V gene sequence: CDR1 LNHDA, CDR2 SQIVND (reference sequence). The V gene lost 7 bases and the J gene lost 7 bases, with 19 bases spanning the gap. CDR3 in amino acids: CASTHEGFGGEAFF. The CDR3 DNA reads as TGTGCCAGTACCCACGAAGGTTTCGGGGGTGAAGCTTTCTTT.

The gene calls are TRBV6-1 and TRBJ2-1, with 8 bases lining up with TRBD2. This CDR3 is 14 amino acids long. Germline V lookup: CDR1 MNHNS, CDR2 SASEGT. The V gene end was trimmed by 9 bases and the J gene end by 5 bases; junction bases not matched to a gene: 9. The chain's CDR3 is CASRSGRGDNEQFF. The CDR3 DNA reads as TGTGCCAGTCGAAGCGGGAGAGGTGACAATGAGCAGTTCTTC.

This clone showed up just once. Distinct nucleotide sequences in the sample also encode this CDR3. The J gene is TRBJ2-7, the V gene TRBV5-6, with D hard to call. CDR1 SGHDT and CDR2 YYEEEE come from the germline V gene. The V gene lost 0 bases and the J gene lost 4 bases, with 5 bases spanning the gap. This CDR3 comprises 12 residues. The CDR3 bases are TGTGCCAGCAGCTTGGTCGGGTACGAGCAGTACTTC. This codes for CASSLVGYEQYF.

This rearrangement joins TRBV4-3 to TRBJ2-1; D might be TRBD2 (5 bases). V lost 2 bases, J lost 9 bases, and 14 bases lay in between. The CDR3 is 14 amino acids. The V gene's germline CDR1 is LGHNA and CDR2 YSLEER. This chain's CDR3 is CASSQYEGGTEQFF. The CDR3 region has the DNA TGCGCCAGCAGCCAATATGAGGGCGGCACTGAGCAGTTCTTC.

The rearrangement uses TRBV7-2 and TRBJ2-5; no clear D. Trimming removed 1 base from V and 5 bases from J, with 14 bases in between. The CDR3 contains 15 residues. Per the germline V gene, CDR1 is SGHTA and CDR2 is FQGNSA. CDR3 loop: CASSLGPRQGETQYF. The DNA for the CDR3 is TGTGCCAGCAGCTTAGGCCCCCGTCAAGGGGAGACCCAGTACTTC.

The chain combines TRBV4-2 with TRBJ2-3; D is perhaps TRBD2 (5 bases). CDR1 is LGHNA, CDR2 YNFKEQ, per germline. The CDR3 consists of 14 residues. Trimming stripped 4 bases from V and 5 bases from J, with 13 bases between. The CDR3 nucleotides read TGTGCCAGCAGCCCGGACTGGGGAAAAGATACGCAGTATTTT. Its translation: CASSPDWGKDTQYF.

In DNA, the CDR3 is TGTGCCAGCAGCTTACGGATGGCAGCGAACACTGAAGCTTTCTTT. Amino acids: CASSLRMAANTEAFF. The rearrangement uses TRBV11-2 and TRBJ1-1; D ambiguous. The germline V gene encodes CDR1 SGHAT and CDR2 FQNNGV. The CDR3 loop spans 15 amino acids. V lost 2 bases and J 1 base, leaving 11 bases between the germline ends.

The V gene is TRBV5-6, the J gene TRBJ1-3; 7 bases are shared with TRBD1. Trimming at V came to 2 bases and at J to 0 bases, leaving 8 bases not matched to a gene. Germline CDR1 is SGHDT and CDR2 is YYEEEE. The CDR3 covers 17 residues. In DNA, the CDR3 is TGTGCCAGCAGCTTCGACAGGGTAGGGGACTCTGGAAACACCATATATTTT. Translating gives CASSFDRVGDSGNTIYF. The variable domain in full, completed from reference TRBV5-6 and TRBJ1-3, reads DAGVTQSPTHLIKTRGQQVTLRCSPKSGHDTVSWYQQALGQGPQFIFQYYEEEERQRGNFPDRFSGHQFPNYSSELNVNALLLGDSALYLCASSFDRVGDSGNTIYFGEGSWLTVV.

The chain recombines TRBV28 with TRBJ1-4, with 10 positions matching TRBD1. This CDR3 region has 14 residues. Germline CDR1 reads MDHEN; CDR2 reads SYDVKM. With 5 bases clipped from V and 6 bases from J, the junction kept 3 bases outside the gene matches. The CDR3 sequence is CASSRQGADEKLFF. For the CDR3, the DNA is TGTGCCAGCAGTCGACAGGGGGCGGATGAAAAACTGTTTTTT.

This clone has at least ten counts. This sequence joins TRBV30 and TRBJ1-4, with unresolved D. The CDR3 runs 10 residues. The germline V gene has CDR1 GTSNPN and CDR2 SVGIG (reference sequence). Trimming took 3 bases from V and 8 from J, leaving 4 bases between them. The DNA of the CDR3 is TGTGCCTGGAGACGGGAAAAACTGTTTTTT. The encoded protein is CAWRREKLFF.

This clone was counted ten times or more. V usage is TRBV2 and J usage is TRBJ2-7; 7 positions agree with TRBD2. Germline V CDR1 and CDR2: SNHLY, FYNNEI. The CDR3 loop spans 18 amino acids. J gave up 4 bases and V 1 base, and 16 bases lay outside the gene matches. The DNA of the CDR3 is TGTGCCAGCAGTGAAGGGGGGGAGGGTCTACCGGCGTCTTACGAGCAGTACTTC. This translates into CASSEGGEGLPASYEQYF.

The gene calls are TRBV14 and TRBJ1-4; 11 bases are shared with TRBD1. V shed 5 bases and J 5 bases; nucleotides not matched to a gene: 10. The CDR3 consists of 17 residues. Germline V gene lookup returns CDR1 SGHDN and CDR2 FVKESK. CDR3 coding DNA: TGTGCCAGCAGCAAGCTCCGGACAGGGGGCAAGAATGAAAAACTGTTTTTT. Translating gives CASSKLRTGGKNEKLFF.

This clone was detected a few times. V is TRBV19 and J is TRBJ2-6; no clear D gene. Trimming cost V 5 bases and J 0 bases, with 8 bases left between them. Germline V gene sequence: CDR1 LNHDA, CDR2 SQIVND (reference sequence). The CDR3 totals 15 residues. The CDR3 sequence is CASSLTPSGANVLTF. CDR3 DNA: TGTGCCAGTAGTCTTACACCCTCTGGGGCCAACGTCCTGACTTTC.

On this clone itself: At one end the junction does not follow the germline gene, possibly because of a read error. This same CDR3 is encoded by further DNA sequences in the sample. The chain couples TRBV7-2 to TRBJ2-2, with D perhaps matching TRBD2 (6 bases). Germline V gives CDR1 SGHTA, CDR2 FQGNSA. This CDR3 comprises 12 residues. DNA for the CDR3: TGTGCCAGCAGTTTAGCGGCCGGGGAGCTGTTTTTT. Protein product: CASSLAAGELFF.

This chain joins TRBV2 and TRBJ2-5; no firm D call. Germline CDR1 is SNHLY and CDR2 is FYNNEI. The V gene lost 6 bases and the J gene lost 11 bases, with 13 bases spanning the gap. The CDR3 has 11 residues. This CDR3 is CASSAGEVQYF. The CDR3 bases are TGTGCCAGCAGCGCCGGTGAAGTTCAGTACTTC.

This chain uses TRBV6-5 with TRBJ2-7; D ambiguous. V gave up 0 bases and J gave up 6 bases, with 6 bases separating them. The CDR3 is 12 amino acids. The germline CDR1 and CDR2 sequences are MNHEY and SVGAGI. In DNA, the CDR3 is TGTGCCAGCAGTTACTCGGCTGGCGAGCAGTACTTC. Protein sequence: CASSYSAGEQYF.

This clone was observed a single time. The rearrangement joins TRBV6-1 to TRBJ2-5; 9 nucleotides align to TRBD2. Trimming took 3 bases from V and 1 from J; bases not matched to a gene: 6. The length of the CDR3 is 16 residues. CDR1 MNHNS and CDR2 SASEGT come from the germline V gene. The CDR3 DNA follows: TGTGCCAGCAGTGACCGACTAGCGGATATCCAAGAGACCCAGTACTTC. As protein: CASSDRLADIQETQYF.

The chain carries TRBV2 and TRBJ2-1; D is uncertain. V was clipped by 6 bases and J by 9 bases, with 12 bases between them. This CDR3 region has 12 residues. The germline V gene has CDR1 SNHLY and CDR2 FYNNEI. The CDR3 region has the DNA TGTGCCAGCAGGAACCGAGTAATTGAGCAGTTCTTC. This encodes CASRNRVIEQFF.

V gene TRBV2 combines with J gene TRBJ2-1; D remains ambiguous. The CDR3 length is 11 residues. V was trimmed by 5 bases and J by 8 bases, leaving 7 bases between them. Germline values: CDR1 SNHLY, CDR2 FYNNEI. The CDR3 region is CASSSNDEQFF. The CDR3 DNA sequence: TGTGCCAGCAGTTCAAACGATGAGCAGTTCTTC.

This clone was recorded once. Other DNA sequences in this specimen translate into the identical CDR3. The DNA of the CDR3 is TGCGCCAGCAGTGGGTCCACAGATACGCAGTATTTT. Its translation: CASSGSTDTQYF. The chain links TRBV5-1 to TRBJ2-3; D is unclear. The CDR3 covers 12 residues. V lost 5 bases to trimming and J lost 2 bases, with 6 bases between them. The germline V gene encodes CDR1 SGHRS and CDR2 YFSETQ.